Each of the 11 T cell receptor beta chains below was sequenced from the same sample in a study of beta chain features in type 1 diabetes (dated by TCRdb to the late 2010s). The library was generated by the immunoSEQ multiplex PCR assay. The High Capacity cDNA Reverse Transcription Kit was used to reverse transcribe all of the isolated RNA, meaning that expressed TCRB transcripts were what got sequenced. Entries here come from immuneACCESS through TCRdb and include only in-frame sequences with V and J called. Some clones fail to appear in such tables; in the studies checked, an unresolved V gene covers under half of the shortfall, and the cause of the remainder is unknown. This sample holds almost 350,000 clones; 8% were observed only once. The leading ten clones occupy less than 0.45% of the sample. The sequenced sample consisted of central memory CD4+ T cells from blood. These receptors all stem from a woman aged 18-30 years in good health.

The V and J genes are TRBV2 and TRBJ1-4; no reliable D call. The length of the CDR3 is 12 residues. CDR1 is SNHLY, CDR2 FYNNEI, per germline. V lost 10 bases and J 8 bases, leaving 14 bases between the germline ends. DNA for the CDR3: TGTGCCATCGGGCCGGCGGGCGAAAAACTGTTTTTT. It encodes CAIGPAGEKLFF.

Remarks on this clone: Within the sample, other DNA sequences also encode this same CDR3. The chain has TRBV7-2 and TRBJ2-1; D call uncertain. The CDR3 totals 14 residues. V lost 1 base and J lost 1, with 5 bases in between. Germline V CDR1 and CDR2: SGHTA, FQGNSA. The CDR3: CASSLVGSYNEQFF. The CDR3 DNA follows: TGTGCCAGCAGCTTAGTTGGTTCCTACAATGAGCAGTTCTTC. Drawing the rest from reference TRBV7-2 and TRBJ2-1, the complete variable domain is GAGVSQSPSNKVTEKGKDVELRCDPISGHTALYWYRQSLGQGLEFLIYFQGNSAPDKSGLPSDRFSAERTGGSVSTLTIQRTQQEDSAVYLCASSLVGSYNEQFFGPGTRLTVL.

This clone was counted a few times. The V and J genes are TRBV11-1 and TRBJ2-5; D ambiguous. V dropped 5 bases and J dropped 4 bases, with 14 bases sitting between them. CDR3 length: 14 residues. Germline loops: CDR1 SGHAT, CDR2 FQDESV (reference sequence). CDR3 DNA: TGTGCCAGCAGCGTCCCCGTGGGCCTAGAGACCCAGTACTTC. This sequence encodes CASSVPVGLETQYF.

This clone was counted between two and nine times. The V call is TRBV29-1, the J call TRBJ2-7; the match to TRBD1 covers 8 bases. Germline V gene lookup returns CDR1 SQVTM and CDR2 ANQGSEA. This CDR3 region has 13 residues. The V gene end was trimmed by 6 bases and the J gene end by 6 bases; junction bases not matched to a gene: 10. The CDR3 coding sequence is TGCAGCGTCGGGAAGACAGGGGCGGGCGAGCAGTACTTC. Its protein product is CSVGKTGAGEQYF.

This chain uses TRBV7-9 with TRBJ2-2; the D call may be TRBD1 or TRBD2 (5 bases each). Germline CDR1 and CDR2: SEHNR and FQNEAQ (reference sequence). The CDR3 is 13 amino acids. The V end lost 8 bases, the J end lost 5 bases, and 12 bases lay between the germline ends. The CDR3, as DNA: TGTGCCAGCGGATTGAGGGGTACCGGGGAGCTGTTTTTT. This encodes CASGLRGTGELFF. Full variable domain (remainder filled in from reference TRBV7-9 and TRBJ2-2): DTGVSQNPRHKITKRGQNVTFRCDPISEHNRLYWYRQTLGQGPEFLTYFQNEAQLEKSRLLSDRFSAERPKGSFSTLEIQRTEQGDSAMYLCASGLRGTGELFFGEGSRLTVL.

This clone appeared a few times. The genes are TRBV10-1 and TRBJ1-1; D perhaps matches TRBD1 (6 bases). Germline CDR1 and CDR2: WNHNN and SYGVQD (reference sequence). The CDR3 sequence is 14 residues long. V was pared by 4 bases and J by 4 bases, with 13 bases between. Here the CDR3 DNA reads TGCGCCAGCAGTGCCCAAACAGGGCCCACTGAAGCTTTCTTT. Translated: CASSAQTGPTEAFF.

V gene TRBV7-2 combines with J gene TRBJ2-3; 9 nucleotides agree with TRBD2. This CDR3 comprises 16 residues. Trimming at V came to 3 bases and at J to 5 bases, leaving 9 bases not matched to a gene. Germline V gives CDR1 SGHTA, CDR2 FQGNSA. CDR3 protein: CASSFNPAGGVDTQYF. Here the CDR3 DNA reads TGTGCCAGCAGCTTTAACCCCGCGGGAGGGGTAGATACGCAGTATTTT.

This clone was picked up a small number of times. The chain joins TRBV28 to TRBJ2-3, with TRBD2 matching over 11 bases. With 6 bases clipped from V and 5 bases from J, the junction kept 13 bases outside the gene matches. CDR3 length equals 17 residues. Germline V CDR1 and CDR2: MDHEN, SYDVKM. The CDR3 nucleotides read TGTGCCAGCAGCCCGGTGACTAGCGGGATCCCCCGAGATACGCAGTATTTT. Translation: CASSPVTSGIPRDTQYF.

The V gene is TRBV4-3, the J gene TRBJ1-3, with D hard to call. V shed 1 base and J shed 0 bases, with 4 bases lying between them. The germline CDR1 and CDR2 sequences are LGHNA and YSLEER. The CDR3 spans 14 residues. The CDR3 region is CASSQAGSGNTIYF. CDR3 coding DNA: TGCGCCAGCAGCCAAGCCGGCTCTGGAAACACCATATATTTT.

The CDR3 loop is CASSLTEGLAEIPNTGELFF. DNA for the CDR3: TGTGCCAGCAGCTTAACAGAGGGACTAGCGGAGATTCCGAACACCGGGGAGCTGTTTTTT. The rearrangement links TRBV7-3 to TRBJ2-2, with 11 bases lining up with TRBD2. From germline, CDR1 is SGHTA and CDR2 FQGTGA. The J segment lost 0 bases and the V segment lost 0 bases, leaving 9 bases of the junction unmatched. This CDR3 comprises 20 residues.

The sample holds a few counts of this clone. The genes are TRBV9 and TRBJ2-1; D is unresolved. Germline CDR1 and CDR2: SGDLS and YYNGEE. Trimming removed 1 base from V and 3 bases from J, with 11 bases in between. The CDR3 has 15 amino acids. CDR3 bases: TGTGCCAGCAGCGTAAATGGTTTTTACTACAATGAGCAGTTCTTC. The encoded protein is CASSVNGFYYNEQFF.